This T cell receptor beta chain was profiled in a study of identical twins. Study-level findings and limits: The analysis was cross-sectional rather than longitudinal within donors. Insertions were fewer in abundant cord blood beta clonotypes, whereas memory repertoires showed none of this pattern. One should note that invariant MAIT and iNKT cells could partly confound zero-insertion analyses.

The CDR3 length is 17 residues. Germline lookup yields CDR1 LGHDT and CDR2 YNNKEL (reference sequence). V lost 4 bases and J lost 3, with 22 bases in between. Template switching (which added a universal primer site) was used, and cDNA carried unique molecular identifiers. TCRdb ran MiXCR on the 5' RACE reads and lists one entry per CDR3 protein. The table shows about 690,000 distinct CDR3 sequences, with roughly 6.2% occurring only once. For this clonotype: What it binds is not known.

The chain recombines TRBV3-1 with TRBJ2-7, with D perhaps assigned TRBD1 or TRBD2 (5 bases each). The specimen was naive T cells sorted from blood. This sequence was found in a man younger than 30 in good health. The CDR3, as DNA: TGTGCCAGCAGCCCGAGATCCGGGGCAGGTGCGCTCTACGAGCAGTACTTC. Translation: CASSPRSGAGALYEQYF.